This TCR beta chain was recovered during a study of early T cells in non-severe SARS-CoV-2 infection. Across the whole study: The chains were unpaired, and the sequenced material was bulk RNA from unsorted whole blood. Findings and caveats of the study: Database matching using VDJdb favored anti-spike CD8 responses, with private and CD4 specificities left missing.

With 0 bases removed from V and 1 base from J, the gap between germline ends came to 0 bases. From germline, CDR1 is LNHDA and CDR2 SQIVND (reference sequence). The CDR3 length is 12 residues. This clonotype showed up just a few times. The antigen remains unidentified. Researchers tagged individual cDNA molecules with unique molecular identifiers. TCRdb reprocessed the 5' RACE reads via MiXCR and lists one record per CDR3 protein. Of approximately 76,000 distinct CDR3 sequences detected, roughly an eighth appear once; the ten largest clones hold around 3%. V usage is TRBV19 and J usage is TRBJ2-5; no definite D call. Material for sequencing was whole blood. The sequence was obtained from an adult who was a healthcare worker with PCR-confirmed SARS-CoV-2 infection or an uninfected control (not recorded which). CDR3 bases: TGTGCCAGTAGTATAGACCAAGAGACCCAGTACTTC. Its translation is CASSIDQETQYF.